These 18 T cell receptor beta chains came from one sample sequenced in a study of blood T cell repertoires in COVID-19. Generated by immunoSEQ multiplex PCR, the TCRdb table keeps only in-frame clones and is missing some. Among about 220,000 clones listed, roughly 85% were seen once. Sequenced sample: peripheral blood. Every receptor here comes from an older woman with COVID-19, enrolled during active disease.

This clone was found a few times. In DNA form, the CDR3 reads TGCGCCAGCAGCTGGGGGACAGGGGATCGCGGCACTGAAGCTTTCTTT. It is translated as CASSWGTGDRGTEAFF. The V call is TRBV5-1, the J call TRBJ1-1, with 10 bases identical to TRBD1. Germline CDR1 SGHRS, CDR2 YFSETQ. V was clipped by 3 bases and J by 4 bases; unmatched bases: 9. There are 16 residues in the CDR3.

V is TRBV25-1 and J is TRBJ1-4, with D unclear. CDR1 MGHDK and CDR2 SYGVNS come from the germline V gene. V was shortened by 3 bases and J by 9 bases, with 14 bases between the two germline ends. The CDR3 consists of 14 residues. In DNA, the CDR3 is TGTGCCAGCAGTGATGAGTTATTGTACCAAAAACTGTTTTTT. Translating gives CASSDELLYQKLFF.

The rearrangement joins TRBV6-5 to TRBJ1-3, with TRBD1 identical over 7 bases. The germline gives CDR1 MNHEY, CDR2 SVGAGI. The length of the CDR3 is 14 residues. The V segment lost 7 bases and the J segment 0 bases; nucleotides outside the gene matches: 3. The chain's CDR3 is CASTRGLSGNTIYF. The DNA of the CDR3 is TGTGCCAGCACAAGGGGGCTCTCTGGAAACACCATATATTTT.

V is TRBV29-1 and J is TRBJ1-1; perhaps TRBD1 as D (6 bases). From germline, CDR1 is SQVTM and CDR2 ANQGSEA. The CDR3 has 12 residues. Trimming removed 4 bases at V and 3 bases at J, with 9 bases between. CDR3 region: CSVGDTHTEAFF. Written as DNA, the CDR3 is TGCAGCGTTGGGGACACCCACACTGAAGCTTTCTTT.

The chain has TRBV4-3 and TRBJ1-2; a possible D gene is TRBD1 (6 bases). V was trimmed by 0 bases and J by 8 bases, leaving 16 bases between them. Germline CDR1 reads LGHNA; CDR2 reads YSLEER. CDR3 length equals 15 residues. CDR3 region: CASSQDPGARGGYTF. For the CDR3, the DNA is TGCGCCAGCAGCCAAGATCCAGGGGCCCGCGGGGGCTACACCTTC.

This chain links TRBV6-2 or TRBV6-3 with TRBJ2-1; D remains unclear. The CDR3 covers 16 residues. V lost 0 bases, J lost 4 bases, and 13 bases lay in between. Germline V gene lookup returns CDR1 MNHEY and CDR2 SVGEGT. The CDR3 nucleotides read TGTGCCAGCAGTTACTCGCTATCCAGACAATACAATGAGCAGTTCTTC. Residues: CASSYSLSRQYNEQFF.

The chain links TRBV5-4 to TRBJ1-1, with D tentatively TRBD1 (5 bases). The V gene's germline CDR1 is SGHNT and CDR2 YYREEE (reference sequence). This CDR3 has 11 amino acids. V shed 10 bases and J shed 6 bases, with 13 bases lying between them. In DNA, the CDR3 is TGTGCCTTCTGGGGGGTTTCTGAAGCTTTCTTT. Translating it yields CAFWGVSEAFF.

V is TRBV11-3 and J is TRBJ2-1, with TRBD2 matching 9 bases. CDR3 length equals 16 residues. In germline, CDR1 is SGHNT, CDR2 YENEEA. The V gene end was trimmed by 1 base and the J gene end by 8 bases; junction bases not matched to a gene: 9. CDR3 amino acids: CASSLGFGGRAYEQFF. CDR3 in DNA: TGTGCCAGCAGCTTAGGATTCGGCGGGAGGGCCTATGAGCAGTTCTTC.

V gene TRBV4-2 combines with J gene TRBJ2-1, with 9 bases matching TRBD2. The V and J ends lost 2 bases and 2 bases, in that order; junction bases with no gene match: 4. The CDR3 covers 16 residues. CDR1 and CDR2 (germline): LGHNA, YNFKEQ. The CDR3, as DNA: TGTGCCAGCAGCCAAACAGTAGCGGGAGCCTACAATGAGCAGTTCTTC. Its translation: CASSQTVAGAYNEQFF.

The rearrangement joins TRBV3-1 (or the pseudogene TRBV3-2) to TRBJ2-5; no definite D call. Per germline, CDR1 LGHDT and CDR2 YNNKEL (reference sequence). The CDR3 runs 14 residues. V shed 1 base and J shed 1 base, with 7 bases lying between them. As DNA, the CDR3 is TGTGCCAGCAGCCAAGGTAACACCCAAGAGACCCAGTACTTC. Translated: CASSQGNTQETQYF.

This chain joins TRBV19 and TRBJ2-2; 7 nucleotides agree with TRBD2. Germline CDR1 LNHDA, CDR2 SQIVND (reference sequence). V gave up 5 bases and J gave up 0 bases; unmatched junction bases: 6. The CDR3 has 16 residues. In DNA, the CDR3 is TGTGCCAGTAGTTCCCGGGGAGGGGCGAACACCGGGGAGCTGTTTTTT. Protein: CASSSRGGANTGELFF.

The gene calls are TRBV24-1 and TRBJ1-2, with unresolved D. The V gene lost 2 bases and the J gene lost 5 bases, with 5 bases spanning the gap. The V gene's germline CDR1 is KGHDR and CDR2 SFDVKD. The CDR3 sequence is 12 residues long. CDR3 in amino acids: CATSDSGYGYTF. The CDR3 DNA is TGTGCCACCAGTGATTCGGGGTATGGCTACACCTTC.

The V call is TRBV19, the J call TRBJ1-5, with D unresolved. The ends were cut back, 4 bases at V and 2 bases at J, with 12 bases in the middle. From germline, CDR1 is LNHDA and CDR2 SQIVND (reference sequence). The CDR3 consists of 15 residues. The CDR3 coding sequence is TGTGCCAGTAGTACAGAGGCCACCGGCAATCAGCCCCAGCATTTT. Translated: CASSTEATGNQPQHF.

The V and J genes are TRBV6-2 or TRBV6-3 and TRBJ2-7; tentative D call: TRBD2 (5 bases). In germline, CDR1 is MNHEY, CDR2 SVGEGT. V was trimmed by 2 bases and J by 9 bases, leaving 14 bases between them. This CDR3 comprises 13 residues. DNA of the CDR3: TGTGCCAGCAGTTACCCGTCGGGATCGGCGCAGTACTTC. Amino acids: CASSYPSGSAQYF.

The gene calls are TRBV18 and TRBJ1-3; D is undetermined. Germline-derived CDR1 and CDR2 are KGHSH and LQKENI. This CDR3 has 15 amino acids. The ends were cut back, 3 bases at V and 0 bases at J, with 9 bases in the middle. The CDR3 DNA reads as TGTGCCAGCTCACCCCCTGACTACTCTGGAAACACCATATATTTT. Its protein product is CASSPPDYSGNTIYF.

This clone was seen once. The chain combines TRBV10-3 with TRBJ1-5; no definite D call. The V gene lost 5 bases and the J gene lost 7 bases, with 9 bases spanning the gap. This CDR3 spans 12 amino acids. Germline CDR1 reads ENHRY; CDR2 reads SYGVKD. CDR3 residues: CAISNTGQPQHF. The CDR3 DNA sequence: TGTGCCATCAGTAACACCGGGCAGCCCCAGCATTTT.

CDR3 residues: CASRPMDISTDTQYF. The CDR3 nucleotides read TGTGCCAGCAGGCCGATGGACATCAGCACAGATACGCAGTATTTT. The chain joins TRBV7-6 to TRBJ2-3; possibly TRBD1 for D (5 bases). The CDR3 loop spans 15 amino acids. With 6 bases removed from V and 0 bases from J, the gap between germline ends came to 13 bases. Germline CDR1 reads SGHVS; CDR2 reads FNYEAQ.

This sequence joins TRBV4-3 and TRBJ1-1; 12 bases map to TRBD1. The CDR3 sequence is 16 residues long. V shed 3 bases, J shed 2 bases, and the junction held 4 bases outside the gene matches. Germline loops: CDR1 LGHNA, CDR2 YSLEER. The CDR3 protein is CASSQGQGATNTEAFF. CDR3 nucleotide sequence: TGCGCCAGCAGCCAGGGACAGGGGGCGACCAACACTGAAGCTTTCTTT.